The 15 T cell receptor beta chains presented below share a single source sample, sequenced in a study of shared clonotypes between healthy human individuals. The data were produced by immunoSEQ multiplex PCR, yet TCRdb's version contains in-frame clones alone and is incomplete. The sample lists about 700,000 clones, around 90% occurring once. Positive CCR7 selection of CD45RO-negative cells yielded the naive CD8 cells, and terminally differentiated effector memory CD45RA+ cells were excluded. Sequenced material: naive CD8+ T cells sorted from blood. Receptors originate from a man aged 30 to 39 in good health.

The chain is built from TRBV6-1 and TRBJ2-7; the D gene is possibly TRBD1 (6 bases). CDR3 length equals 14 residues. CDR1 MNHNS and CDR2 SASEGT come from the germline V gene. The germline V and J ends were trimmed by 1 base and 0 bases, with 7 bases remaining between them. The CDR3 region has the DNA TGTGCCAGCAGTGAAGGGACAGCCTCCTACGAGCAGTACTTC. Translated, it gives CASSEGTASYEQYF.

This chain connects TRBV2 to TRBJ2-3; D unclear. Per the germline V gene, CDR1 is SNHLY and CDR2 is FYNNEI. Trimming cost V 2 bases and J 1 base, with 10 bases left between them. The CDR3 is 15 amino acids. CDR3 sequence reads: CASSEWQSGTDTQYF. DNA for the CDR3: TGTGCCAGCAGTGAATGGCAGTCCGGCACAGATACGCAGTATTTT. The full variable domain, in which reference TRBV2 and TRBJ2-3 provide the parts outside the CDR3, is EPEVTQTPSHQVTQMGQEVILRCVPISNHLYFYWYRQILGQKVEFLVSFYNNEISEKSEIFDDQFSVERPDGSNFTLKIRSTKLEDSAMYFCASSEWQSGTDTQYFGPGTRLTVL.

This chain joins TRBV5-1 and TRBJ2-7; maybe TRBD2 (6 bases). Trimming pared 7 bases from V and 3 bases from J, leaving 20 bases between. CDR3 length: 15 residues. The germline gives CDR1 SGHRS, CDR2 YFSETQ. In DNA form, the CDR3 reads TGCGCCAGCCGTGAGCGAAGCGGAGGGCTCTACGAGCAGTACTTC. Translated, it gives CASRERSGGLYEQYF.

The chain combines TRBV19 with TRBJ2-7, with 12 bases fitting TRBD2. This CDR3 is built from 15 residues. Trimming at V came to 5 bases and at J to 5 bases, leaving 7 bases not matched to a gene. CDR1 and CDR2 from the germline V gene are LNHDA and SQIVND (reference sequence). CDR3 region: CASSRLAGDFDEQYF. The DNA of the CDR3 is TGTGCCAGTAGTCGACTAGCGGGAGATTTCGACGAGCAGTACTTC.

The V call is TRBV7-9, the J call TRBJ2-1; 7 bases match TRBD2. V was clipped by 5 bases and J by 4 bases; unmatched bases: 17. The CDR3 loop spans 18 amino acids. The V gene's germline CDR1 is SEHNR and CDR2 FQNEAQ (reference sequence). This chain's CDR3 is CASSPRRGLAENYNEQFF. CDR3 in DNA: TGTGCCAGCAGCCCCCGAAGGGGCCTAGCGGAAAATTACAATGAGCAGTTCTTC.

The CDR3 region is CASSSYRGGSTDTQYF. CDR3 DNA: TGTGCCAGCAGTTCTTACAGGGGCGGAAGCACAGATACGCAGTATTTT. This chain links TRBV27 with TRBJ2-3; 7 nucleotides line up with TRBD1. This CDR3 contains 16 residues. Germline CDR1 MNHEY, CDR2 SMNVEV (reference sequence). After removal of 4 bases from V and 0 bases from J, the junction contained 7 bases not matched to a gene.

V usage is TRBV4-1 and J usage is TRBJ1-2; TRBD1 aligns across 8 bases. From germline, CDR1 is MGHRA and CDR2 YSYEKL. The CDR3 spans 16 residues. V dropped 0 bases and J dropped 6; count of bases not matched to a gene: 9. For the CDR3, the DNA is TGCGCCAGCAGCCAAGATGGTCAACAGGGGGTTAATGGCTACACCTTC. Translation gives CASSQDGQQGVNGYTF.

The chain couples TRBV6-5 to TRBJ2-1; D is possibly TRBD2 (6 bases). This CDR3 has 13 residues. V was pared by 7 bases and J by 8 bases, with 15 bases between. Germline V lookup: CDR1 MNHEY, CDR2 SVGAGI. CDR3 residues: CASTRGPIDEQFF. CDR3 nucleotide sequence: TGTGCCAGCACGCGGGGCCCCATAGATGAGCAGTTCTTC.

The genes are TRBV11-2 and TRBJ2-7; 8 positions agree with TRBD2. This CDR3 contains 16 residues. J was trimmed by 3 bases and V by 5 bases; bases with no gene match: 12. Looked up from germline, CDR1 is SGHAT and CDR2 is FQNNGV. CDR3 nucleotides: TGTGCCAGCAGCACTCGAACGGGACTAGATCTCTACGAGCAGTACTTC. It encodes CASSTRTGLDLYEQYF.

This chain uses TRBV2 with TRBJ2-1, with D perhaps TRBD2 (6 bases). The V gene lost 8 bases and the J gene lost 10 bases, with 24 bases spanning the gap. Germline CDR1 and CDR2: SNHLY and FYNNEI. CDR3 length: 15 residues. The CDR3: CASLFEAGAVLEQFF. CDR3 in DNA: TGTGCCAGCTTGTTCGAAGCGGGCGCTGTTTTGGAGCAGTTCTTC.

J is TRBJ2-1 and V is TRBV30, with TRBD1 as a possible D gene (6 bases). V gave up 3 bases and J gave up 15 bases, with 18 bases separating them. CDR1 is GTSNPN and CDR2 is SVGIG in the germline V gene (reference sequence). The CDR3 contains 12 residues. The CDR3 spells CAWSEQGPSLFF. The CDR3 DNA sequence: TGTGCCTGGAGCGAACAGGGACCGAGCCTGTTCTTC.

The J gene is TRBJ2-2, the V gene TRBV9; the D is unclear. Germline CDR1 SGDLS, CDR2 YYNGEE. The CDR3 covers 13 residues. Trimming took off 4 bases at V and 6 bases at J, with 10 bases between the two ends. The CDR3 DNA sequence: TGTGCCAGCAGCCAATCCGGAGCCGGGGAGCTGTTTTTT. Encoded protein: CASSQSGAGELFF.

The gene calls are TRBV11-2 and TRBJ2-7; 7 bases match TRBD1. With 1 base clipped from V and 6 bases from J, the junction kept 3 bases outside the gene matches. This CDR3 contains 13 residues. CDR1 SGHAT and CDR2 FQNNGV come from the germline V gene. CDR3 coding DNA: TGTGCCAGCAGCTTAGGGACAGGTATCGAGCAGTACTTC. Translation gives CASSLGTGIEQYF.

This clone appeared a single time. V and J are TRBV7-9 and TRBJ2-7, with 16 bases matching TRBD2. Germline assignment: CDR1 SEHNR and CDR2 FQNEAQ (reference sequence). V lost 4 bases, J lost 2 bases, and 2 bases stayed unmatched. This CDR3 contains 16 residues. The DNA for the CDR3 is TGTGCCAGCAGCTCTGGGACTAGCGGGAGGGCCTACGAGCAGTACTTC. Encoded protein: CASSSGTSGRAYEQYF.

The genes are TRBV28 and TRBJ2-1, with D possibly matching TRBD2 (7 bases). From germline, CDR1 is MDHEN and CDR2 SYDVKM. The CDR3 totals 17 residues. V lost 10 bases to trimming and J lost 5 bases, with 27 bases between them. The CDR3 here is CAIVRGRVMCWDNEQFF. The CDR3 DNA reads TGTGCCATAGTTAGGGGGAGGGTTATGTGCTGGGACAATGAGCAGTTCTTC.